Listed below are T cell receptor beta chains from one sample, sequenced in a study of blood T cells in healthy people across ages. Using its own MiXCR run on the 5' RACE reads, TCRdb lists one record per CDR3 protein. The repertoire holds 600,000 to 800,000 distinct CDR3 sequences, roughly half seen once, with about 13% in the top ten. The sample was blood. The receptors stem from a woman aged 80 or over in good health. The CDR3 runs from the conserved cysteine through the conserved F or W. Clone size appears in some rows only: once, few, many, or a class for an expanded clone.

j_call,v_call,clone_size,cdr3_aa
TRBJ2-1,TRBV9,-,CASSARQRGRDNEQFF
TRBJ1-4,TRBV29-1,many,CSVGVPEFGEKLFF
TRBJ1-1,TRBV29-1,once,CSAEEGNTEAFF
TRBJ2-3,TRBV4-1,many,CASSQGRSTDTQYF
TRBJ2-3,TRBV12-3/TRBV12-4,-,CASSFITDAQYF
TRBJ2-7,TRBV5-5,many,CASSWGPELDYEQYF
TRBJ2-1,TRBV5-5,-,CASSLGGRGRSYNEQFF
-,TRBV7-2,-,CASSLRSYNEQYF
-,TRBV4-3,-,CASSQELRGGYEQYF
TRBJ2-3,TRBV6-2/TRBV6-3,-,CASSYLAGFGELADTQYF
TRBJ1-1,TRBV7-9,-,CASILGGGYNTEAFF
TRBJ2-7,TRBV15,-,CATSRDTGTSAYEQYF
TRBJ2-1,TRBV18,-,CASSLGEGDERFF
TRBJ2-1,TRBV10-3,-,CAISESGSGVGYEQFF
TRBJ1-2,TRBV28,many,CASSLFWSGYTF
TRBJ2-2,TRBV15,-,CATSSRQGHAGELFF
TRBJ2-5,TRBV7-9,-,CASSSWTLRETQYF
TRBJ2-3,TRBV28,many,CASSLGGPRADTQYF
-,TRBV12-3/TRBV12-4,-,CASSLAGRSVFEQYF
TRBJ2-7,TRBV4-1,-,CASSQDSDGTFYEQYF
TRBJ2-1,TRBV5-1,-,CASSFVRANEQFF
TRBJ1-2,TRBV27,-,CASSAVRDYGYTF
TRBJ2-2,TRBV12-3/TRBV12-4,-,CASIRYLGGELFF
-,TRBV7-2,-,CASSWGLGIYEQYF
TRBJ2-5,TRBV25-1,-,CASSERTGGAQYF
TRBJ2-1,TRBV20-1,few,CSATRDFGGNEQFF
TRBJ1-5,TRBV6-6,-,CASWRDSNQPQHF
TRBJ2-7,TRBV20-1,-,CSARGPGSYEQYF
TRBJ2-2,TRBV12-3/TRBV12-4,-,CASMGGGTNTGELFF
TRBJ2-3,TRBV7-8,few,CASSLENAAAQYF
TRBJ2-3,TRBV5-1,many,CASSFAGGRDTQYF
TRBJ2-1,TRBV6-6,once,CASSYDRGWRSNEQFF
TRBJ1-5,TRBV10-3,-,CAISDQTGQLAQHF
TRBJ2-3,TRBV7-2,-,CASTVAGMSTDTQYF
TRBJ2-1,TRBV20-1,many,CSARGESRGNYNEQFF
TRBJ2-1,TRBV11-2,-,CASSLVGGIDPAYNEQFF
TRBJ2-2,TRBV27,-,CASRLRDYSTGELFF
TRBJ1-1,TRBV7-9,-,CASSFKGLPNTEAFF
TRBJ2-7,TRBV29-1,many,CSAMHPYEQYF
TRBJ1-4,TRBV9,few,CASSVAGLGQPTNEKLFF
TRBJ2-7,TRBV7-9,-,CASSLIGGDGQYEQYF
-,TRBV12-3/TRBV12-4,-,CASRQTGRLQETQYF
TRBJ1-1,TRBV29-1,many,CSAKTGSTEAFF
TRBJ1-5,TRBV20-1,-,CSAHEGGVGQPQHF
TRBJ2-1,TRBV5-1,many,CASSEPAAGSGQFF
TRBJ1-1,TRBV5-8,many,CASSRRDTNTEAFF
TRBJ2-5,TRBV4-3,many,CASSQDGGAGGETQYF
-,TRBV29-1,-,CSVGQSSSYNEQYF
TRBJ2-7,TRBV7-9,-,CASSVAGAYYEQYF
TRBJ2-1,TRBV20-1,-,CSARDWGRNEQFF
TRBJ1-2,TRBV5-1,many,CASSLPEAGQGPANYGYTF